The entry below describes one T cell receptor (beta chain). The sample holds many counts of this clonotype. The specificity of this receptor is unknown. Base qualities are not recorded, but no much larger clone differs from it by a single base. Hyperthyroidism patients were newly diagnosed, with disease duration under 2 months, and aged 18 to 65 years. Any patient with an uncontrolled infection, another autoimmune disease, pregnancy or lactation was excluded. Diagnoses relied on clinical symptoms, serum thyroxine and TRAb, thyroid ultrasound and orbital computed tomography. Blood from progressor patients was collected at the time of first diagnosis with hyperthyroidism, before any ophthalmopathy symptoms had appeared. Ficoll-Paque density gradient centrifugation was used to isolate PBMCs from around 10 ml of fresh peripheral blood. Patients classed as progressors first received a Graves' hyperthyroidism diagnosis and then went on to develop ophthalmopathy during follow-up. Total RNA was extracted with Trizol reagent, and quality was checked on an Agilent 2100 Bioanalyzer.

TCR beta CDR3 regions were amplified from RNA transcripts. A first-round RT-PCR of the TCR CDR3 used the HTBI primer set with the Qiagen OneStep RT-PCR kit. A second multiplex PCR round built the libraries, followed by size selection and purification. Sequencing of the libraries was done on an Illumina HiSeq2000 using paired-end 100 bp reads. On the authors' methods: SOAPnuke was used to process the raw data, throwing out any read that contained adapters or uncalled bases, had a mean Phred below 15, or lacked an exact constant-primer or identifier match. COPE v1.2.5 was used to merge high-quality paired reads, and clonotypes were defined as unique nucleotide sequences. Clonotypes were aligned to IMGT TRBV, TRBD and TRBJ reference segments using MiTCR v1.1. Only V-J combinations with frequency above 0.0001, covering 98% to 99.2% of repertoires, were analysed. A TCS score was defined as the ratio between F50 (clonal expansion) and ExV (chaos), using BLOSUM62-based TCRdist between CDR3 peptides within each V-J. Welch's t-statistics and random forest reduced roughly 530 V-J features to roughly 13, which were used in a naive Bayes classifier (R e1071). TCRdb reworked the public reads: Q25 trimming with fastp, MiXCR clone assembly, productive beta chains retained. Each CDR3 protein gets just one entry, which takes the most common genes and DNA from the rows behind it. TCRdb's processing, not the authors' own work, is the source of the V and J calls. Across this sample there are about 300,000 distinct CDR3 sequences, with roughly 13% seen only once. The ten largest clonotypes hold approximately 8.6% of the sample.

The data were taken from a study of T cells in Graves' hyperthyroidism and ophthalmopathy (dated by TCRdb to the late 2010s). Study-wide context: Peripheral blood was collected at initial diagnosis, before any treatment. TCR Vbeta CDR3 sequencing of roughly 140 peripheral blood samples (43 ophthalmopathy, 70 to 85 hyperthyroidism and some 17 progressor patients) is reported in the paper. In addition, the study compared T-cell repertoires in thyroid tissue and in blood from roughly 6 Graves' hyperthyroidism patients. An independent validation cohort of around 20 hyperthyroidism patients and 15 or so patients who later progressed to ophthalmopathy tested prospective prediction of ophthalmopathy. Once sampling was done, hyperthyroidism patients were given methimazole at a starting dose of 30 mg daily, whereas ophthalmopathy patients were given high-dose intravenous methylprednisolone. To identify TCR V-J signatures that set the groups apart, the researchers used a discovery cohort of about a hundred patients, made up of some 41 with Graves' ophthalmopathy and some 56 with stable Graves' hyperthyroidism. The roughly 99 discovery patients were divided at random into training and test sets in a 7:3 ratio. Findings and caveats that apply to the study as a whole: No statistical method was used to set the sample size in advance, and investigators knew the group allocation. Blood samples also contained most of the expanded thyroid clonotypes (frequency above 0.001), which suggests that blood repertoires may reflect thyroid immune responses. In validation, progression to ophthalmopathy was predicted by the model with more than 65% sensitivity and 72.22% specificity, a median of 6.5 months before onset. A model built on a 13 V-J signature distinguished ophthalmopathy from stable hyperthyroidism, reaching 85% to 90% sensitivity and around 82% specificity in cross-validation and 80%/75% in testing.

The junction shows trimming of 6 bases on V and 0 bases on J, and the gene matches do not reach 2 bases of it. Reading from cysteine to phenylalanine, the CDR3 counts 15 amino acids. The entry retains the CDR3 DNA only, 45 bases that are in frame from base 1. The V and J genes are TRBV12-3 or TRBV12-4 and TRBJ1-5, with 10 bases matching TRBD1. The specimen was blood. The receptor was isolated from a woman under 40 with Graves' hyperthyroidism that later progressed to Graves' ophthalmopathy. CDR3 loop: CASRGQGISNQPQHF. The sequence in DNA is TGTGCCAGCAGGGGACAGGGGATTAGCAATCAGCCCCAGCATTTT.